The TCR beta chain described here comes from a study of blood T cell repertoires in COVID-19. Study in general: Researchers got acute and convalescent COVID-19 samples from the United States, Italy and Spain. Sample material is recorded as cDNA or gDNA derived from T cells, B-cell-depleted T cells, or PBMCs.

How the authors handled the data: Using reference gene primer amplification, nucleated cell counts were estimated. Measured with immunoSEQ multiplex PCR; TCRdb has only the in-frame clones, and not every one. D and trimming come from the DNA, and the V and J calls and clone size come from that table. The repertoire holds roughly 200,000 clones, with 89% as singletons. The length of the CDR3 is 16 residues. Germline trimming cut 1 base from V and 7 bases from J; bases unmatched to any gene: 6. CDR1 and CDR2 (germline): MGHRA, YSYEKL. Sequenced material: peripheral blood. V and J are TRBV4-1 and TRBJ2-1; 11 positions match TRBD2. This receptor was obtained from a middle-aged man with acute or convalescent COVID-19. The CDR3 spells CASSQAWLAGGNEQFF. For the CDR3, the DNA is TGCGCCAGCAGCCAAGCGTGGCTAGCGGGGGGTAATGAGCAGTTCTTC.